This entry features one T cell receptor beta chain sequence. Its antigen is unidentified. TCRdb reprocessed the 5' RACE reads via MiXCR and lists one record per CDR3 protein. The table includes about 400,000 distinct CDR3 sequences, approximately 20% detected once. The source of the sample is a study of CD8 T cells in ankylosing spondylitis. General observations from the study: A motif in TCR beta, a set of several highly homologous variants, appeared characteristic of ankylosing spondylitis blood. Reportedly, disease-linked clones are significantly enriched in ankylosing spondylitis patients' matched synovial fluid. Clones that were linked to disease were CD8+ and were relatively rare in peripheral blood.

After removal of 2 bases from V and 0 bases from J, the junction contained 2 bases not matched to a gene. Germline lookup yields CDR1 KGHSH and CDR2 LQKENI. The CDR3 totals 15 residues. The genes are TRBV18 and TRBJ2-7; 9 bases are a match to TRBD1. The origin of this receptor is a male donor with ankylosing spondylitis. Sequencing was carried out using blood, either unsorted or a sorted T cell fraction (not recorded which). The CDR3 sequence is CASSPTGGDSYEQYF. The CDR3 nucleotides are TGTGCCAGCTCACCAACAGGGGGCGACTCCTACGAGCAGTACTTC.